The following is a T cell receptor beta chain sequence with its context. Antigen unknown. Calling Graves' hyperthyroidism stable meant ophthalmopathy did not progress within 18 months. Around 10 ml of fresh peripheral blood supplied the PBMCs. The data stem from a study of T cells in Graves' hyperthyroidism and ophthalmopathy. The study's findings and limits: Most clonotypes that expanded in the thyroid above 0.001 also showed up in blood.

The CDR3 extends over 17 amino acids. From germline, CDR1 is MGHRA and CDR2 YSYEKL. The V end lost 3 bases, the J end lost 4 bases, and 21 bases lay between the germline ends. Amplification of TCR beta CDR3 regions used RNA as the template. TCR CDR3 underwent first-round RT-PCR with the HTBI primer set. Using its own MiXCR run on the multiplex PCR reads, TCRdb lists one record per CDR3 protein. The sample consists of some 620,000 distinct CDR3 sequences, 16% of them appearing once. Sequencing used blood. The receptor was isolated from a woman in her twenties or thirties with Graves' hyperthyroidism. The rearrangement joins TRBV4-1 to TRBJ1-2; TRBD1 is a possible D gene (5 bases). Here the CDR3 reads CASSHPLMDTVGYGYTF. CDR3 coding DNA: TGCGCCAGCAGCCACCCCCTCATGGACACCGTCGGCTATGGCTACACCTTC.